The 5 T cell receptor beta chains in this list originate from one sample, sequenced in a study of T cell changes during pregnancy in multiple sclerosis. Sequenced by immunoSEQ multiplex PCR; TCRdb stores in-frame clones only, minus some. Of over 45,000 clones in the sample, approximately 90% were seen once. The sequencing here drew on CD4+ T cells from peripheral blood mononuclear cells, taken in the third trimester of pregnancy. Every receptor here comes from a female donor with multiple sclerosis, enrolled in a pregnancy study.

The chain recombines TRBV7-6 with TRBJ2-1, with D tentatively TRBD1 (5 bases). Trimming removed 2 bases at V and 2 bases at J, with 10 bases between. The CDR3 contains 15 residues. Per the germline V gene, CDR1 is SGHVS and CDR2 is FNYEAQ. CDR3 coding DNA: TGTGCCAGCAGCTTACAGGGATCGGCCTACAATGAGCAGTTCTTC. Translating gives CASSLQGSAYNEQFF.

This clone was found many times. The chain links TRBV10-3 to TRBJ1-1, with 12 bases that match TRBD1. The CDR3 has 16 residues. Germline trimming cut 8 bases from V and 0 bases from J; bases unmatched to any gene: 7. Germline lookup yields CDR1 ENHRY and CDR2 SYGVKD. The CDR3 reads CAIAGTGGVVNTEAFF. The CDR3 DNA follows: TGTGCCATCGCGGGGACAGGGGGCGTTGTGAACACTGAAGCTTTCTTT.

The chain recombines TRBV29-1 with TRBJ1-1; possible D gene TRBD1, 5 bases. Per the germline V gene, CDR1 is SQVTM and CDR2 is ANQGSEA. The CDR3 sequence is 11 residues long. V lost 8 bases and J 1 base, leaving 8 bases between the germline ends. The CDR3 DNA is TGCAGCTTTGGACAGAACACTGAAGCTTTCTTT. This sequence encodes CSFGQNTEAFF.

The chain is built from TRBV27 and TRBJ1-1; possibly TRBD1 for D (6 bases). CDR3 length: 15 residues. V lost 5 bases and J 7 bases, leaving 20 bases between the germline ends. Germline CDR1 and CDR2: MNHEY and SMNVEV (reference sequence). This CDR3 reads CASSRDRDTSLEAFF. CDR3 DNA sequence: TGTGCCAGCAGTCGGGACCGGGACACTTCCCTTGAAGCTTTCTTT.

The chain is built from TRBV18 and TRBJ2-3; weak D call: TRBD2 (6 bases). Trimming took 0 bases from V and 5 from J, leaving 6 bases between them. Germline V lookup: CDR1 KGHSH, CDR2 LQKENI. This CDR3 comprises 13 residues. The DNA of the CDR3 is TGTGCCAGCTCACCACCGGGGGGAGATACGCAGTATTTT. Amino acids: CASSPPGGDTQYF.